The text below deals with one TCR beta chain. This sample was included in a study of blood T cell repertoires in COVID-19. On the study more broadly: Samples of COVID-19 (acute and convalescent) were obtained from the United States, Italy and Spain. The cDNA or gDNA used as material had been derived from T cells, B-cell-depleted T cells, or PBMCs.

Authors' data handling: Estimation of nucleated cell counts was performed using reference gene primer amplification. Sequenced by immunoSEQ multiplex PCR; TCRdb stores in-frame clones only, minus some. The V and J calls and clone size come from that table; D and trimming were worked out from the DNA. The sample consists of about 210,000 clones, roughly four fifths of them appearing once. The CDR3 length is 14 residues. CDR1 is SGHDT and CDR2 is YYEEEE in the germline V gene. V lost 7 bases and J 3 bases, leaving 15 bases between the germline ends. The chain has TRBV5-6 and TRBJ2-3, with D possibly TRBD1 on 5 matching bases. This clonotype was sampled from a woman aged 40 to 50 with acute or convalescent COVID-19. Sequenced: peripheral blood. The CDR3 protein is CASALAGRTDTQYF. DNA for the CDR3: TGTGCCAGCGCCCTGGCAGGGCGGACAGATACGCAGTATTTT.